This is a list of T cell receptor beta chains from one sample in a study of CD8 T cells in ankylosing spondylitis. Each CDR3 protein is one row after TCRdb ran MiXCR on the 5' RACE reads. The table includes over 700,000 distinct CDR3 sequences, around 20% detected once. Sequencing used blood, either unsorted or a sorted T cell fraction (not recorded which). The origin of the receptors is a male donor with ankylosing spondylitis. Each CDR3 is given with its conserved first and last residue. The D gene is left open where the match is weak. Not all rows give a size; the values are once, few, many and, for expanded clones, a class.

>TRBD2|TRBJ2-3|TRBV15|NA
TGTGCCACCAGCAGAGACGGACTAGCCCCGGCAGATACGCAGTATTTT
CATSRDGLAPADTQYF
>NA|TRBJ2-7|TRBV24-1|few
TGTGCCACCAGTTTATTGGTGGGGAAGACCTACGAGCAGTACTTC
CATSLLVGKTYEQYF
>NA|TRBJ2-1|TRBV27|NA
TGTGCCAGCAGTACCCGGGGCGAAAGACAGGACAATGAGCAGTTCTTC
CASSTRGERQDNEQFF
>NA|TRBJ2-3|TRBV3-1|few
TGTGCCAGCAGCCATTGGGGGGGCCTTAAGGAAGATACGCAGTATTTT
CASSHWGGLKEDTQYF
>TRBD1|TRBJ1-5|TRBV7-9|few
TGTGCCAGCAGCCATCGGGACAGGGGCAATCAGCCCCAGCATTTT
CASSHRDRGNQPQHF
>NA|TRBJ2-7|TRBV10-1|few
TGCGCCAGCAGTGAGGAGGGGTCCTACGAGCAGTACTTC
CASSEEGSYEQYF
>NA|TRBJ1-3|TRBV20-1|NA
TGCAGTGCTAGAGATCCCAGACCTTCTGGAAACACCATATATTTT
CSARDPRPSGNTIYF
>NA|TRBJ1-2|TRBV2|NA
TGTGCCAGCAGTGATTTTAAAGCTAACTATGGCTACACCTTC
CASSDFKANYGYTF
>TRBD2|TRBJ2-3|TRBV30|NA
TGTGCCTTCTCACTAGCGGGAGTGGGAGATACGCAGTATTTT
CAFSLAGVGDTQYF
>NA|TRBJ2-3|TRBV9|many
TGTGCCAGCAGCGTAGGGTGGGATACGCAGTATTTT
CASSVGWDTQYF
>NA|TRBJ2-5|TRBV5-1|few
TGCGCCAGCACTTCCCTCAGTGGGGAGACCCAGTACTTC
CASTSLSGETQYF
>NA|TRBJ2-3|TRBV11-2|NA
TGTGCCAGCAGCTTTCCCCCGCCCCGAGGGGGGGGGAGCACAGATACGCAGTATTTT
CASSFPPPRGGGSTDTQYF
>TRBD2|TRBJ2-1|TRBV5-1|NA
TGCGCCAGCAGCTTGAACAGCGGGACTTACAATGAGCAGTTCTTC
CASSLNSGTYNEQFF
>TRBD1|TRBJ2-7|TRBV7-9|once
TGTGCCAGCAGTTATCCAGGGACAGTTCAAACCTACGAGCAGTACTTC
CASSYPGTVQTYEQYF
>TRBD2|TRBJ2-1|TRBV28|few
TGTGCCAGCAGTTTGCTAGCGGAATTCAATGAGCAGTTCTTC
CASSLLAEFNEQFF
>NA|TRBJ2-7|TRBV15|NA
TGTGCCACCAGCCGGGGGACGTCCTACGAGCAGTACTTC
CATSRGTSYEQYF
>TRBD1|TRBJ2-4|TRBV11-2|NA
TGTGCCAGCAGCCCGAGAGGCTGGGGTTGGGACAGGGCCAAAAACATTCAGTACTTC
CASSPRGWGWDRAKNIQYF
>TRBD2|TRBJ2-1|TRBV20-1|NA
TGCAGTGCTAGAGACCGCATTAGCGGGACGGGAGCCTACAATGAGCAGTTCTTC
CSARDRISGTGAYNEQFF
>NA|TRBJ2-5|TRBV11-2|NA
TGTGCCAGCAGCGGGGATGCCCTACAAGAGACCCAGTACTTC
CASSGDALQETQYF
>NA|TRBJ2-7|TRBV30|few
TGTGCCTGGAGTGGGGGGGGGGCCCCCTACGAGCAGTACTTC
CAWSGGGAPYEQYF
>NA|TRBJ2-1|TRBV29-1|NA
TGCAGCGTCCAGCCCTCGCGGGTCTACAATGAGCAGTTCTTC
CSVQPSRVYNEQFF
>TRBD2|TRBJ2-5|TRBV4-1|NA
TGCGCCAGCAGCCTAGGGGGCGGGGGGGCCCAAGAGACCCAGTACTTC
CASSLGGGGAQETQYF
>NA|TRBJ2-1|TRBV5-1|few
TGCGCCAGCAGCTTGGCGCCGGACTCCTACAATGAGCAGTTCTTC
CASSLAPDSYNEQFF
>TRBD1|TRBJ2-7|TRBV11-2|few
TGTGCCAGCAGCTTAGCGGGACAGGGGAACTACGAGCAGTACTTC
CASSLAGQGNYEQYF
>TRBD2|TRBJ2-7|TRBV5-1|NA
TGCGCCAGCAGCCCTGGAGGGGGACTAGCGGGGACCTACGAGCAGTACTTC
CASSPGGGLAGTYEQYF
>TRBD1|TRBJ2-2|TRBV20-1|NA
TGCAGTGCAACGGACAGGGGCCTTAACACCGGGGAGCTGTTTTTT
CSATDRGLNTGELFF
>TRBD1|TRBJ1-2|TRBV20-1|NA
TGCAGTGCTAGCAGACAGGGGGTGGGTGGCTACACCTTC
CSASRQGVGGYTF
>TRBD1|TRBJ1-2|TRBV20-1|NA
TGCAGTGCAAACCCTGGGACAGCGCGCGGCTACACCTTC
CSANPGTARGYTF
>NA|TRBJ2-3|TRBV11-2|NA
TGTGCCAGCAGCTTATTGTCCAGTGGACGGACGACCGAAGATACGCAGTATTTT
CASSLLSSGRTTEDTQYF
>TRBD1|TRBJ1-4|TRBV7-2|NA
TGTGCCAGCAGCCCGGGACAGGGACAAACTAATGAAAAACTGTTTTTT
CASSPGQGQTNEKLFF
>NA|TRBJ2-3|TRBV7-2|NA
TGTGCCAGCAGCTTTCTAGCACTTACGCAGTATTTT
CASSFLALTQYF
>TRBD1|TRBJ1-5|TRBV4-1|NA
TGCGCCAGCAGCCAACGACCCGGTACAGGGGACAATCAGCCCCAGCATTTT
CASSQRPGTGDNQPQHF
>NA|TRBJ1-1|TRBV12-3/TRBV12-4|NA
TGTGCCAGCAGTTTAAGCTTCTTAGGGAACACTGAAGCTTTCTTT
CASSLSFLGNTEAFF
>NA|TRBJ1-1|TRBV25-1|NA
TGTGCCAGCAGTTCGGCAGGGGTAGGGACTGAAGCTTTCTTT
CASSSAGVGTEAFF
>TRBD1|TRBJ1-1|TRBV12-3/TRBV12-4|NA
TGTGCCAGCAGTTTTGGACAGGGGGTGGCCCCGAACACTGAAGCTTTCTTT
CASSFGQGVAPNTEAFF
>NA|TRBJ2-2|TRBV12-3/TRBV12-4|many
TGTGCCACCTTTTCGTCCGGGGAGCTGTTTTTT
CATFSSGELFF
>NA|TRBJ2-5|TRBV7-8|NA
TGTGCCAGCAGCCTACGACTAGGGGACAAAGAGACCCAGTACTTC
CASSLRLGDKETQYF
>TRBD1|TRBJ1-5|TRBV7-2|NA
TGTGCCAGCAGCTCGACAGGGGTGAGTCAGCCCCAGCATTTT
CASSSTGVSQPQHF
>NA|TRBJ1-1|TRBV4-1|once
TGCGCCAGCAGCCAACAGTCTATGGCGATCTCTGAAGCTTTCTTT
CASSQQSMAISEAFF
>TRBD1|TRBJ2-5|TRBV12-3/TRBV12-4|NA
TGTGCCAGTCGGAGACAGGGGGAAGAGACCCAGTACTTC
CASRRQGEETQYF
>NA|TRBJ1-5|TRBV28|NA
TGTGCCAGCAGACCGACAGACCGGCATTATAGCAATCAGCCCCAGCATTTT
CASRPTDRHYSNQPQHF
>NA|TRBJ1-1|TRBV7-2|many
TGTGCCAGCAGCCCCGGTAGGGGTGCTTTCTTT
CASSPGRGAFF
>NA|TRBJ2-7|TRBV6-1|once
TGTGCCAGCAGTAACGCCGACTCCCTCGGCGGGGAGCAGTACTTC
CASSNADSLGGEQYF
>TRBD2|TRBJ2-1|TRBV3-1|NA
TGTGCCAGCAGCCACCCCCCAACTAGCGGGGTCTACAATGAGCAGTTCTTC
CASSHPPTSGVYNEQFF